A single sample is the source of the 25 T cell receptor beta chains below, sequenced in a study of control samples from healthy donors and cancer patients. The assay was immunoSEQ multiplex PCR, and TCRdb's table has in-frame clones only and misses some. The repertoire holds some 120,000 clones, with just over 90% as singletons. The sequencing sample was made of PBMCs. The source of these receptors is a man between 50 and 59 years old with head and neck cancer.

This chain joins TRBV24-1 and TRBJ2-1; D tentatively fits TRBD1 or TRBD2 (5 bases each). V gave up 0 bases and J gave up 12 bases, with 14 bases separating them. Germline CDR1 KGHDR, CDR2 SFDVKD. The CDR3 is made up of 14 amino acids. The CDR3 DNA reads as TGTGCCACCAGTGATTTGTGGGGGTACTCAGGGCAGTTCTTC. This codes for CATSDLWGYSGQFF.

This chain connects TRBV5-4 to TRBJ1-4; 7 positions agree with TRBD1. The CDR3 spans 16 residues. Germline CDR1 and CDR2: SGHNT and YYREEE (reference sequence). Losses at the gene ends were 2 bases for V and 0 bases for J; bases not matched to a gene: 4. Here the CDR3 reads CASSFDGTATNEKLFF. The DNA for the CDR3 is TGTGCCAGCAGCTTTGATGGGACAGCAACTAATGAAAAACTGTTTTTT.

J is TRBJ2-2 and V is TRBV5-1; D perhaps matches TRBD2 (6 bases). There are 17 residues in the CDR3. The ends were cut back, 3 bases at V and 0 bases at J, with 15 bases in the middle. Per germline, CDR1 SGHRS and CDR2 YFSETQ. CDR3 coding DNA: TGCGCCAGCAGCTGGAGGGGACGGACCACGAACACCGGGGAGCTGTTTTTT. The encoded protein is CASSWRGRTTNTGELFF.

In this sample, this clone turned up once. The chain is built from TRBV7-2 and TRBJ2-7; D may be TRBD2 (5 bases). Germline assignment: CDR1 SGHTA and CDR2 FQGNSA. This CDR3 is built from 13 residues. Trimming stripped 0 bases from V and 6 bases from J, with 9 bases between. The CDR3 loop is CASSLAYAGEQYF. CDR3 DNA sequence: TGTGCCAGCAGCTTAGCATATGCGGGCGAGCAGTACTTC.

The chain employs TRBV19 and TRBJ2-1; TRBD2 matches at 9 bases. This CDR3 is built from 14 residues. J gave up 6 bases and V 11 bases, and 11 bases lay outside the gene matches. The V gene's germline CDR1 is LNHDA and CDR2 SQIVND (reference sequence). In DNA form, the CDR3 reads TGTGCCTGTCAGGGGCGGGGGGGCCCCAATGAGCAGTTCTTC. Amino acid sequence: CACQGRGGPNEQFF.

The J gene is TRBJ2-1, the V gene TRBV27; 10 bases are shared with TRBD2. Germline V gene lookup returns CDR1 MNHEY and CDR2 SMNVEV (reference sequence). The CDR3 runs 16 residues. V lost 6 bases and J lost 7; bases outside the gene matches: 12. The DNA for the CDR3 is TGTGCCAGCAGCTCCCTCCAGCGGGGGGGCCGGAATGAGCAGTTCTTC. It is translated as CASSSLQRGGRNEQFF.

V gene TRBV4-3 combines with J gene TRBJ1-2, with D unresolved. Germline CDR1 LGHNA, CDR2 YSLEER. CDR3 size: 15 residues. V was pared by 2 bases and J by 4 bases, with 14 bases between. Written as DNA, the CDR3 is TGCGCCAGCAGCCAAAGCCCAGGCGCCTTCTATGGCTACACCTTC. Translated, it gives CASSQSPGAFYGYTF.

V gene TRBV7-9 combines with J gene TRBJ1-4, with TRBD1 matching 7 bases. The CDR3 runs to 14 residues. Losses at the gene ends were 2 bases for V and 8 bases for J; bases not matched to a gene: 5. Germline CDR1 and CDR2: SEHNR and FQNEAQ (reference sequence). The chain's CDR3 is CASSLKGAYEKLFF. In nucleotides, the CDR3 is TGTGCCAGCAGCTTAAAGGGGGCGTACGAAAAACTGTTTTTT.

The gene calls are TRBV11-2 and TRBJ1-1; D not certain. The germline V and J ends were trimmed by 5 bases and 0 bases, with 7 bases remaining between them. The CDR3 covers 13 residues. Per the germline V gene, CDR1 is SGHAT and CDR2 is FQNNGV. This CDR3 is CASSRLLNTEAFF. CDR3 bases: TGTGCCAGCAGCCGACTGCTGAACACTGAAGCTTTCTTT.

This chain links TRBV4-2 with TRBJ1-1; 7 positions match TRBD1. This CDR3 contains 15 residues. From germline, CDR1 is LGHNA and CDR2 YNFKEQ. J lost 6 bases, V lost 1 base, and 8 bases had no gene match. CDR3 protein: CASSQAQGVRAEAFF. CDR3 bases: TGTGCCAGCAGCCAAGCCCAGGGGGTTAGGGCTGAAGCTTTCTTT.

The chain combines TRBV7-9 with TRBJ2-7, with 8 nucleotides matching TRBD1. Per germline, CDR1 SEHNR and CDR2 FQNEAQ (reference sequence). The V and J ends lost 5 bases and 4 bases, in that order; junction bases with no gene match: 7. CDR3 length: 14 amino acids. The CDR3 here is CASSISGTGYEQYF. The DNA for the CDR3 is TGTGCCAGCAGCATTTCCGGGACAGGTTACGAGCAGTACTTC.

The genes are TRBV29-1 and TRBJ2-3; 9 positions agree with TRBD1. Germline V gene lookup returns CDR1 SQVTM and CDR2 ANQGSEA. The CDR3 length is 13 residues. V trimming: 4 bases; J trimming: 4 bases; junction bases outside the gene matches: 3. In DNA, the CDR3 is TGCAGCGTTGCAAGACAGGGGGCAGATACGCAGTATTTT. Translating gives CSVARQGADTQYF.

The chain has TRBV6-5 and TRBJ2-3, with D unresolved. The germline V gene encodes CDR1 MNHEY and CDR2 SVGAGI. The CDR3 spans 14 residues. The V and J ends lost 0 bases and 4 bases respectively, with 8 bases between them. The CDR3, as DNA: TGTGCCAGCAGTTACTCGACTGCCGCAGATACGCAGTATTTT. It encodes CASSYSTAADTQYF.

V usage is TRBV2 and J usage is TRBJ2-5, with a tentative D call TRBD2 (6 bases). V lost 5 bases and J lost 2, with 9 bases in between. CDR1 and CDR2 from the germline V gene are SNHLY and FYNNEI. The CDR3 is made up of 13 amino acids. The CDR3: CASSRDLQETQYF. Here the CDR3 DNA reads TGTGCCAGCAGTCGGGACTTACAAGAGACCCAGTACTTC.

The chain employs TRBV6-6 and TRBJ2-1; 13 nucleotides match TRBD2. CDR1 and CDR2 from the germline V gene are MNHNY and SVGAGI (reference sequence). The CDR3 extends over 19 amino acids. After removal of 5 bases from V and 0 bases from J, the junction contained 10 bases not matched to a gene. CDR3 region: CASSPLGLAGASSYNEQFF. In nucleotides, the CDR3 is TGTGCCAGCAGTCCCCTTGGACTAGCGGGGGCGAGCTCCTACAATGAGCAGTTCTTC.

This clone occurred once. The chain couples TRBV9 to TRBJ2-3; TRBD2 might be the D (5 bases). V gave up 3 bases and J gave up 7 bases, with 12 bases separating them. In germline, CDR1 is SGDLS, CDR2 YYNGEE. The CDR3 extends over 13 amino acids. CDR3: CASSATMVNTQYF. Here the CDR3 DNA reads TGTGCCAGCAGCGCGACTATGGTGAATACGCAGTATTTT.

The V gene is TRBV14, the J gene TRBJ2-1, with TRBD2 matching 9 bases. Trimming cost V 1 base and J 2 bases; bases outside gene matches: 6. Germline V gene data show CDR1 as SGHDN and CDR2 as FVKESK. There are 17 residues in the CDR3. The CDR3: CASSQGRGGITYNEQFF. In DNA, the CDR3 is TGTGCCAGCAGCCAAGGGCGGGGGGGGATTACCTACAATGAGCAGTTCTTC.

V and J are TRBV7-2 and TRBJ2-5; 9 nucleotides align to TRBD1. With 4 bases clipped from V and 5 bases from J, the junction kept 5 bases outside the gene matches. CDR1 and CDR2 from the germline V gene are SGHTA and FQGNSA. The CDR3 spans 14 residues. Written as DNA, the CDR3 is TGTGCCAGCAGCTCTAGGACAGGGGACGAGACCCAGTACTTC. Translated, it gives CASSSRTGDETQYF.

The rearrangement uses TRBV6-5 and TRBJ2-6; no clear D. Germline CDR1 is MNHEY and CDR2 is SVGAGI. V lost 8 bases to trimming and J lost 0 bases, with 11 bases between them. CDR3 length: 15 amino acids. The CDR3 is CASLKASSGANVLTF. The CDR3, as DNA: TGTGCCAGCCTAAAAGCGAGCTCTGGGGCCAACGTCCTGACTTTC.

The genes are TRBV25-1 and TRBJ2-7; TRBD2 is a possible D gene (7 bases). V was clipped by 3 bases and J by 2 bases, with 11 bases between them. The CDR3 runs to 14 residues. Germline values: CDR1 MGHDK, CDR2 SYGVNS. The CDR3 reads CASSEGGDTYEQYF. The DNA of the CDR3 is TGTGCCAGCAGTGAGGGGGGGGACACCTACGAGCAGTACTTC.

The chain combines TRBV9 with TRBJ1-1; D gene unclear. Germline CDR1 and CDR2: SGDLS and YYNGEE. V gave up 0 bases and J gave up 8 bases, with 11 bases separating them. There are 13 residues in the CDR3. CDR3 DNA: TGTGCCAGCAGCGTAGTCAGCTCGGGGGAAGCTTTCTTT. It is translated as CASSVVSSGEAFF.

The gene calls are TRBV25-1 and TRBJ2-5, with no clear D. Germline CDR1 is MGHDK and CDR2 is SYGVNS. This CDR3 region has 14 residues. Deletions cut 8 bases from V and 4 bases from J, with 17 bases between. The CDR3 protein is CASARTRGVETQYF. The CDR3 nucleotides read TGTGCCAGCGCAAGAACGCGAGGAGTAGAGACCCAGTACTTC.

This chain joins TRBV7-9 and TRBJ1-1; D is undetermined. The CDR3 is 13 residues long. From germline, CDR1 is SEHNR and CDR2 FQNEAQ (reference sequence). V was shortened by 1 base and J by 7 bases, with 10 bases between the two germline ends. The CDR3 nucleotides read TGTGCCAGCAGCTTAGAGCCGGGCAGTGAAGCTTTCTTT. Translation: CASSLEPGSEAFF.

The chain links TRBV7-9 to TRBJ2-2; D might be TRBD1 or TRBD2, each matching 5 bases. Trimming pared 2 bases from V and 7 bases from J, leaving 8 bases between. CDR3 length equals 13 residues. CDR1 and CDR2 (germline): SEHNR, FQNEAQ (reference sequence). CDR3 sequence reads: CASSLWDGGELFF. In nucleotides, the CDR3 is TGTGCCAGCAGCTTATGGGACGGCGGGGAGCTGTTTTTT.

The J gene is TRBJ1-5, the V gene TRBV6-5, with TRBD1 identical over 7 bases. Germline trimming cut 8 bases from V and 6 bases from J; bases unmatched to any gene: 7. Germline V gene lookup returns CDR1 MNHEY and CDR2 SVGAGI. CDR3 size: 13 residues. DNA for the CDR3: TGTGCCAGCCAGCAACAGGGGATTCAGCCCCAGCATTTT. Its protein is CASQQQGIQPQHF.